This T cell receptor (beta chain) was documented in a study of low-dose radiotherapy and immunotherapy resistance in tumors. Study as a whole: Cohort 1 was given 0.5 Gy fractions every 2 weeks, 6.5 Gy in total.

This clonotype was picked up many times. First-strand cDNA relied on TRAV- and TRBV-specific primers spanning alpha and beta chains. TCR amplification used about 18 PCR cycles, a constant-region primer and a V-primer adapter. One entry per CDR3 protein results from TCRdb running MiXCR on the reads. The sample records 80,000 to 95,000 distinct CDR3 sequences, 9.4% being singletons. Time point reported: before trial treatment. As a condition of eligibility, patients had advanced solid tumors lacking tumor-infiltrating lymphocytes. Sample: PBMCs, taken before treatment. The receptor was isolated from a male donor with prostate cancer.

CDR3 nucleotide sequence: TGTGCCAGCAGTGAACTAGGACTAGCGGGCCAAGAGACCCAGTACTTC. Its translation: CASSELGLAGQETQYF. The J gene is TRBJ2-5, the V gene TRBV6-2 or TRBV6-3, with TRBD2 identical over 11 bases. Per germline, CDR1 MNHEY and CDR2 SVGEGT. The CDR3 length is 16 residues. V was clipped by 5 bases and J by 1 base; unmatched bases: 6.